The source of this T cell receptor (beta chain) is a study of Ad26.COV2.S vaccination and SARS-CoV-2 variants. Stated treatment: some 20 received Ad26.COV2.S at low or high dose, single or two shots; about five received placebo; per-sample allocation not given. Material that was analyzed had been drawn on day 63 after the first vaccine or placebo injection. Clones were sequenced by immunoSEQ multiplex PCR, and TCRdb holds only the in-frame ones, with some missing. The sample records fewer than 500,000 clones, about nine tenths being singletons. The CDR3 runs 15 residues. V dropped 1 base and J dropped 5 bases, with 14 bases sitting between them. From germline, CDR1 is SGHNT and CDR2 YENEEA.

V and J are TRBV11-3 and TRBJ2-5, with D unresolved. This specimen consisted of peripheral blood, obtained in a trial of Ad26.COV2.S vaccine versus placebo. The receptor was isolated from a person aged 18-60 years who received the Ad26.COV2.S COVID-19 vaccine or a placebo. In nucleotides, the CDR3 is TGTGCCAGCAGCTTAGGGGGTACCGAGCTGGAGACCCAGTACTTC. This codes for CASSLGGTELETQYF.